This T cell receptor (beta chain) comes out of a study of shared clonotypes between healthy human individuals. Sequencing used immunoSEQ multiplex PCR; TCRdb keeps in-frame clones, though not all of them. The table lists around 500,000 clones, approximately 82% of them singletons, with more than 10% in the top ten. On this clone itself: This may stem from a read error, because a much larger clone lies one nucleotide away.

The CDR3 is made up of 12 amino acids. V lost 4 bases, J lost 0 bases, and 0 bases lay in between. Germline V CDR1 and CDR2: MDHEN, SYDVKM. The TCR originated in a woman aged 40 to 50 in good health. Some clones in this sample may be carry-over from other donors' samples. Sequencing used PBMCs. The chain employs TRBV28 and TRBJ2-2, with D hard to call. The DNA for the CDR3 is TGTGCCAGCAGTTCGAACACCGGGGAGCTGTTTTTT. Its translation is CASSSNTGELFF.